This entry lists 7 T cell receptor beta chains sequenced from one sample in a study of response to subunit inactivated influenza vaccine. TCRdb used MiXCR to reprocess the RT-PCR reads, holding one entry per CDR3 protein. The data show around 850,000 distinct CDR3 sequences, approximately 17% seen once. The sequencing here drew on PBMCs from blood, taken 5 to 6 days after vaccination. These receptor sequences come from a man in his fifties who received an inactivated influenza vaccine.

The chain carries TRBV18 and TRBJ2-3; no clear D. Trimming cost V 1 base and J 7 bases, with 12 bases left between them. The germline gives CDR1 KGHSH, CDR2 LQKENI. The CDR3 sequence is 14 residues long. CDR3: CASSPRPIGYTQYF. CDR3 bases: TGTGCCAGCTCACCACGCCCTATCGGGTATACGCAGTATTTT.

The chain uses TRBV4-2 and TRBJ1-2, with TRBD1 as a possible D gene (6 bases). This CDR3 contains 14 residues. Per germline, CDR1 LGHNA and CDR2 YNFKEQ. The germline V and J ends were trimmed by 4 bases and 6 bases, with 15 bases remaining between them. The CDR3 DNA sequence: TGTGCCAGCAGCCGAGGACAGACTTTCGATGGCTACACCTTC. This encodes CASSRGQTFDGYTF.

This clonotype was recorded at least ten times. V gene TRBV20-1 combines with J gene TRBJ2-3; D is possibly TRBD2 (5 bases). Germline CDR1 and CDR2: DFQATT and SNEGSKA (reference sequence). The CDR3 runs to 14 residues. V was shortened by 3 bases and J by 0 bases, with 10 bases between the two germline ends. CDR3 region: CSASRGLSTDTQYF. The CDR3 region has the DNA TGCAGTGCTAGCCGCGGGTTGAGCACAGATACGCAGTATTTT.

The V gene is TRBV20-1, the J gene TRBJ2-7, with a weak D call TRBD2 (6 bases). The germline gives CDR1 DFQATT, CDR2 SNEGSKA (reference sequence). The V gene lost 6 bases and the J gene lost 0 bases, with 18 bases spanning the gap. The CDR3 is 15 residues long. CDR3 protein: CSADDGGRNSYEQYF. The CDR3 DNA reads TGCAGTGCGGACGATGGGGGGAGGAACTCCTACGAGCAGTACTTC.

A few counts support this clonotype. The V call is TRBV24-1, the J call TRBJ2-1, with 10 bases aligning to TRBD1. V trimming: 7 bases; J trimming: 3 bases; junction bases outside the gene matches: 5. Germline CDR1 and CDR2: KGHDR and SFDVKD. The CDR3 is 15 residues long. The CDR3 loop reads CATRAGQGVYNEQFF. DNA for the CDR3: TGTGCCACCAGGGCTGGACAGGGGGTCTACAATGAGCAGTTCTTC.

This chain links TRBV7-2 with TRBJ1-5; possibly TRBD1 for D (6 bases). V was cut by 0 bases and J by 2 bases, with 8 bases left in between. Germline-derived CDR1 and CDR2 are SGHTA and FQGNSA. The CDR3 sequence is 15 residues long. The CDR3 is CASSLAGQRNQPQHF. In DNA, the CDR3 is TGTGCCAGCAGCTTAGCTGGACAGCGCAATCAGCCCCAGCATTTT.

CDR3 amino acids: CASSLGRLRAGNSPLHF. In nucleotides, the CDR3 is TGTGCCAGCAGCTTAGGCCGGTTGAGGGCTGGGAATTCACCCCTCCACTTT. The chain joins TRBV7-2 to TRBJ1-6; D call uncertain. Germline CDR1 reads SGHTA; CDR2 reads FQGNSA. CDR3 size: 17 residues. Trimming stripped 1 base from V and 7 bases from J, with 17 bases between.